This T cell receptor beta chain is from a study of T-cell memory formation after mild COVID-19 (dated by TCRdb to the early 2020s). Study-wide context: TCR sequence clusters from the two donors were found to be largely donor specific. In a couple of donors, T-cell clones that expanded and contracted after mild COVID-19 were tracked by sequencing TCRalpha and TCRbeta repertoires over time. Two young, previously healthy adult volunteers, one female and one male, were included in the cohort.

There are a few counts of this clonotype. Its antigen remains undetermined. There are no base qualities to consult, and no much larger clone falls within one base. Broader findings and caveats from the paper: SARS-CoV-2 specificity of the second-wave clones peaking on day 37 was not confirmed. Contracting CD4+ clones turned up mainly in the CM and EM memory subsets, whereas EMRA was where CD8+ clones were enriched. Some responding clones were found in pre-infection memory, which suggests that pre-existing cross-reactive memory T cells took part in the SARS-CoV-2 response. Clones that contracted from day 15 to 85 showed balanced CD4/CD8 phenotypes, whereas a second wave of clones that expanded from day 15 to 37 leaned towards CD4+. The study included only a couple of mild cases, and larger cohorts that include severe cases with pre-infection samples were judged to be necessary.

Ficoll-Paque density gradient centrifugation was used to isolate PBMCs. Here V drops 6 bases and J drops 7 bases, and the junction holds 2 bases not matched to any gene. The CDR3 has 14 amino acids, counting the end cysteine and phenylalanine. Just CDR3 DNA is preserved here, 42 bases in frame from base 1. TCRdb names Illumina NovaSeq 6000 as the instrument used. TCRalpha and TCRbeta cDNA libraries were built by 5'RACE with constant-segment primers, adding sample barcodes and unique molecular identifiers. RNA was extracted from every sample with Trizol reagent. Amplification of the libraries took two PCR steps, and the second step added a second sample barcode plus Illumina TruSeq adapters. The libraries were sequenced on an Illumina NovaSeq using 2 x 150 bp paired-end reads. The authors' analysis ran thus. The reads were demultiplexed and collapsed into UMI-guided consensus sequences using migec v1.2.7. Using mixcr v2.1.11, UMI consensuses were aligned to TRA and TRB V and J templates and then assembled into clonotypes. Clonotypes were classified as expanded or contracted when called significant by both edgeR and NoisET, with noise models trained on biological replicates. edgeR calls used a false discovery rate-adjusted p below 0.01 and a log2 fold-change threshold of 1. As an exploratory analysis of dynamics, max-normalized trajectories of the 1000 most abundant clonotypes were examined by PCA with hierarchical clustering. Separately sequenced CD4+ and CD8+ repertoires were used to assign the CD4 or CD8 phenotype of responding clones. The public reads were reprocessed in TCRdb via fastp at Q25 and MiXCR, keeping in-frame beta chains. Each record represents a unique CDR3 protein, reported with the most common genes and DNA among its rows. TCRdb's processing, not the study's, gives the V and J calls here. In this sample the table shows about 180,000 distinct CDR3 sequences, 18% of which occur a single time. The top ten constitute 3% to 4% of the sample.

Recombination linked TRBV12-3 or TRBV12-4 to TRBJ2-1, and 14 bases in between align with TRBD2. Source material: PBMCs or a T cell subset sorted from them (not recorded which). The TCR sequence derives from a man younger than 35 who had mild COVID-19 (a few samples of this study predate the infection). The sample titles of this study are shuffled in the database, so cell type and time point are left out; the donor was told from shared clones. The CDR3 protein is CASSRLAGGNEQFF. At the DNA level, the sequence is TGTGCCAGCAGCAGACTAGCGGGGGGGAATGAGCAGTTCTTC.